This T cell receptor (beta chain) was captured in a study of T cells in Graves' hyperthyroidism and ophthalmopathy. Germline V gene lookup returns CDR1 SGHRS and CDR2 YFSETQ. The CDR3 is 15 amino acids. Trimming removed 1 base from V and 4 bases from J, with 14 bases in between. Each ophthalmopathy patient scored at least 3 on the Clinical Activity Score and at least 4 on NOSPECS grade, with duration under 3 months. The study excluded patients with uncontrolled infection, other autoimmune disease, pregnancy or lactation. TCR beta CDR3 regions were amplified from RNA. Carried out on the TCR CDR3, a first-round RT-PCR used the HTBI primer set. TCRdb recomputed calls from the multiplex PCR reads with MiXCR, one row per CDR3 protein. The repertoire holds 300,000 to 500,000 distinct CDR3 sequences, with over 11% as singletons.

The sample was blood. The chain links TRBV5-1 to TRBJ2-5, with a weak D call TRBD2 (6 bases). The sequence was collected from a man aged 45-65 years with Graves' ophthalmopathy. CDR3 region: CASSLMAGSRETQYF. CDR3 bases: TGCGCCAGCAGCTTGATGGCGGGATCCAGAGAGACCCAGTACTTC.